This T cell receptor beta chain appears in the sequencing data of a study of shared clonotypes between healthy human individuals. Points from the study as a whole: The study sampled only blood, and tissue repertoires likely differ. The donor pool, a small one, limited the genetic and exposure-history diversity represented.

A note on this clone: Its antigen is currently unknown.

Germline trimming cut 4 bases from V and 0 bases from J; bases unmatched to any gene: 10. Germline V gene sequence: CDR1 MNHEY, CDR2 SMNVEV (reference sequence). The CDR3 sequence is 18 residues long. Splitting of each subset's genomic DNA was done evenly across several immunoSEQ plates. Some clones are missing from TCRdb's copy, which holds only in-frame ones; the method was immunoSEQ multiplex PCR. Of about 450,000 clones listed, 70% to 80% were seen once; the top ten hold less than 15%. The clonotype was recovered from a woman aged 40 to 50 in good health. Some clones in this sample may be carry-over from other donors' samples. V and J are TRBV27 and TRBJ2-7, with TRBD2 matching over 12 bases. Sequencing was done on a sample of PBMCs. As DNA, the CDR3 is TGTGCCAGCAGTTCCCAGAGACTAGCGGGAGACCCCTCCTACGAGCAGTACTTC. The encoded protein is CASSSQRLAGDPSYEQYF.